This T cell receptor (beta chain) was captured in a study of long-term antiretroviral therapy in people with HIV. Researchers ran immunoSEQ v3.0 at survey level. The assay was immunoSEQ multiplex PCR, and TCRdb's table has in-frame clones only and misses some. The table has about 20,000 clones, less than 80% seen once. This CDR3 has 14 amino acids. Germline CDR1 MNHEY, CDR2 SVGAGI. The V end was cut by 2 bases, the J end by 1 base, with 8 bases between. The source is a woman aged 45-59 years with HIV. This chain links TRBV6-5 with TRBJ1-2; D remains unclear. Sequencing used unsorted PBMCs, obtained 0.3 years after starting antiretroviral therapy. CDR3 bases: TGTGCCAGCAGTTACAAGGGATTTAACTATGGCTACACCTTC. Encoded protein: CASSYKGFNYGYTF.